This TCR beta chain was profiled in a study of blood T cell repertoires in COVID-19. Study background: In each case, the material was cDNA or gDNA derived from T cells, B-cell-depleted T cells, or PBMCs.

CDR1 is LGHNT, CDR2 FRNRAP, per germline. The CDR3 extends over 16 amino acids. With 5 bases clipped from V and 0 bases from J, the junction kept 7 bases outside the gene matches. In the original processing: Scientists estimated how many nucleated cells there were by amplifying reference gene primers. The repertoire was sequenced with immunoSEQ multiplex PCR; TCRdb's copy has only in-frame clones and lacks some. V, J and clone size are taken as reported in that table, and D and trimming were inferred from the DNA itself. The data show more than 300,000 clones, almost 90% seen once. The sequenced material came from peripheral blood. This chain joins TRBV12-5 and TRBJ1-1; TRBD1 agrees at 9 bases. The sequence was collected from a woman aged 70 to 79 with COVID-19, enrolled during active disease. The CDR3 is CASGLRTGAMNTEAFF. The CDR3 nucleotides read TGTGCTAGTGGTCTCAGGACAGGGGCGATGAACACTGAAGCTTTCTTT.